This T cell receptor (beta chain) appears in the sequencing data of a study of regulatory T cells in long-lasting Graves disease. CDR3-region Arm-PCR and iRepertoire HTBI primers produced the TCR beta libraries. TCRdb passed the multiplex PCR reads through MiXCR, listing each CDR3 protein once. Of roughly 420,000 distinct CDR3 sequences listed, 16% are singletons. Specified time point: newly diagnosed GD, antithyroid drugs for less than 3 months. Preparation of the TCR library used RNA extracted from PBMCs. This clonotype was seen more than once but under ten times. Another study also made use of these data, one on T cells in Graves' hyperthyroidism and ophthalmopathy. From that report: First-round RT-PCR with HTBI primers amplified the TCR CDR3 region. Model predictions of ophthalmopathy came a median 6.5 months before onset.

This clonotype was obtained from a woman younger than 45 with Graves disease. Sequences were derived from peripheral blood mononuclear cells (PBMCs), sampled at new diagnosis, from a patient treated with antithyroid drugs.

The CDR3: CASSQLRQGRSSGANVLTF. The CDR3 DNA follows: TGTGCCAGCAGCCAACTAAGACAGGGAAGAAGCTCTGGGGCCAACGTCCTGACTTTC. V gene TRBV3-1 combines with J gene TRBJ2-6; 7 bases fit TRBD1. CDR3 length: 19 residues. Losses at the gene ends were 2 bases for V and 0 bases for J; bases not matched to a gene: 10. CDR1 LGHDT and CDR2 YNNKEL come from the germline V gene (reference sequence).